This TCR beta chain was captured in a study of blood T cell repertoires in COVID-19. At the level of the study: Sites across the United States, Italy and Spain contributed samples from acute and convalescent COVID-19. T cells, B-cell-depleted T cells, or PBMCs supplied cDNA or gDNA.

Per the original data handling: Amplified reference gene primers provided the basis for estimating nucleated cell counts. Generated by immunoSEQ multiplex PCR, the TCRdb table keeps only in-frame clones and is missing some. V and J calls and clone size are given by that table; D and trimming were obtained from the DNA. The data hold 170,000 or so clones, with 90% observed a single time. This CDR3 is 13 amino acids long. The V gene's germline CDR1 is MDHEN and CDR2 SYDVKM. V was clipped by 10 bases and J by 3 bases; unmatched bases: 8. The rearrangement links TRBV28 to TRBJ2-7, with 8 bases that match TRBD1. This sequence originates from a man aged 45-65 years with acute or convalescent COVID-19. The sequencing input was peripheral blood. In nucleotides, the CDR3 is TGTGCCACCACAGGGACAGGAGACTACGAGCAGTACGTC. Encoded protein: CATTGTGDYEQYV.